This entry describes one T cell receptor beta chain. Ten or more counts support this clonotype. Its antigen specificity is not known. No base quality information exists; no much larger clone differs at one position. These data are taken from a study of regulatory T cells in long-lasting Graves disease (dated by TCRdb to 2020 to 2022). In the study overall: Antithyroid drugs had been taken for less than 3 months by newly diagnosed Graves' disease patients. Peripheral blood TCR sequencing and RNA sequencing compared persistent Graves' disease patients with newly diagnosed Graves' disease patients. TCR sequencing covered about 13 persistent and 20 newly diagnosed Graves' disease patients, some 33 samples in total. The study took place in China and was registered as a clinical trial.

Findings and caveats that apply to the study as a whole: Persistent patients shared more public clonotypes among themselves (around 2,500) than newly diagnosed patients did (roughly 920). Sequencing and analysis were limited to the TCR beta chain. Lower TCR Shannon entropy and fewer highly expanded clones were observed in persistent Graves' disease patients than in newly diagnosed patients, which suggested clonal expansion. Peripheral blood alone was examined, since thyroid tissue, which constituted the primary lesion, could not be accessed. The small sample size was acknowledged by the authors as a limitation that may reduce accuracy.

Library creation used multiplex PCR. The data were produced on an Illumina HiSeq 4000. CDR3 regions were amplified by Arm-PCR with iRepertoire HTBI primers to construct TCR beta libraries. Before sequencing, the PCR products underwent gel purification. As for the original processing: Gene usage analysis of CDR3 amino acid clonotypes relied on the approximately 60 TRBV and about 15 TRBJ segments identified across samples. COPE and FqMerger were used to merge filtered high-quality paired reads into contigs. BLAST was used to align contigs to IMGT TRBV, TRBD and TRBJ reference genes, and CDR3 was defined according to IMGT. Any clonotype with a frequency above 0.1% was classified as a highly expanded clone. Shannon entropy was used to measure repertoire diversity, and the Gini coefficient was used to measure V-J evenness. Clonotypes shared by more than one individual were considered public. TCRdb reprocessing: public reads trimmed at Q25 with fastp, clones called with MiXCR, in-frame beta chains kept. CDR3 protein duplicates are merged, each entry listing the most common genes and DNA. What appears here as the V and J calls and clone size reflects TCRdb's work, not the paper's. The table for this sample lists under 700,000 distinct CDR3 sequences; 15% to 20% of them were counted only once. The top ten hold 25% of the sample.

The time point label on this specimen signifies: newly diagnosed GD, antithyroid drugs for less than 3 months. RNA was extracted from PBMCs in TRIzol for both TCR sequencing and RNA sequencing. Graves' disease was diagnosed according to American Thyroid Association guidelines. Recruitment of patients was carried out at an endocrinology department in Xi'an, China. Each patient gave about 8.1 milliliters of peripheral blood, collected in an EDTA anticoagulant tube. Ficoll Paque Plus density gradient separation was used to isolate PBMCs, and no further T cell sorting was performed. RNA quality was checked with an Agilent 2100 Bioanalyzer and agarose gel, and concentration with a NanoDrop 2000. The data also belong to a second study, concerning T cells in Graves' hyperthyroidism and ophthalmopathy. Reported in the second study: Graves' hyperthyroidism was defined as stable when no progression to ophthalmopathy occurred over 18 months of follow-up. The hyperthyroidism patients were between 18 and 65 years old and newly diagnosed, with a disease duration of less than 2 months. The study excluded patients with uncontrolled infections, other autoimmune diseases, pregnancy or lactation. Diagnoses relied on clinical symptoms, serum thyroxine and TRAb, thyroid ultrasound and orbital computed tomography. A first-round RT-PCR of the TCR CDR3 used the HTBI primer set with the Qiagen OneStep RT-PCR kit. Most expanded thyroid clonotypes (frequency above 0.001) were also found in blood, which suggests that blood repertoires may mirror thyroid immune responses. In cross-validation, a model built on a 13 V-J signature told ophthalmopathy apart from stable hyperthyroidism with approximately 91% sensitivity and around 84% specificity, and in testing the same model reached 80%/75%. During validation, the model predicted progression to ophthalmopathy a median of approximately six months ahead of onset, with 60% to 71% sensitivity and about 72% specificity. TCR V-J signatures able to tell the groups apart were searched for in a discovery cohort of around 95 patients, of whom over 40 had Graves' ophthalmopathy and 57 had stable Graves' hyperthyroidism. Whether ophthalmopathy could be predicted prospectively was tested in an independent validation cohort made up of about 18 hyperthyroidism patients plus 17 patients who later progressed to ophthalmopathy. The 85 to 100 discovery patients were divided at random into training and test sets in a 7:3 ratio. In over five Graves' hyperthyroidism patients, the study also compared T-cell repertoires from thyroid tissue with T-cell repertoires from blood. Following sampling, methimazole starting at 30 mg daily was given to hyperthyroidism patients, and high-dose intravenous methylprednisolone was given to ophthalmopathy patients. Libraries were constructed in a second round of multiplex PCR, after which size selection and purification were carried out. Libraries were sequenced paired-end with 100 bp reads on an Illumina HiSeq2000. SOAPnuke was used to process the raw data, removing reads that contained adapters or uncalled bases, had a mean Phred below 15, or lacked an exact match to the constant primer or identifier. High-quality paired reads were merged using COPE v1.2.5, and each unique nucleotide sequence was defined as a clonotype. MiTCR v1.1 was used to align the clonotypes against IMGT TRBV, TRBD and TRBJ reference segments. Only V-J combinations with frequency above 0.0001, covering 99.2% of repertoires, were analysed. The TCS score was defined as F50 (clonal expansion) divided by E x V (chaos), with BLOSUM62-based TCRdist calculated between CDR3 peptides within each V-J. Welch's t-statistics and random forest reduced roughly 530 V-J features to roughly 13, which were used in a naive Bayes classifier (R e1071). Sample size was not statistically predetermined, and blinding of investigators to group allocation was not performed. TCR Vbeta CDR3 sequencing of some 140 peripheral blood samples (about 45 ophthalmopathy, over 70 hyperthyroidism and roughly 17 progressor patients) is reported in the paper.

The starting material was peripheral blood mononuclear cells (PBMCs), obtained at new diagnosis, from a patient treated with antithyroid drugs. The receptor was isolated from a woman aged 35 to 60 with Graves disease. Donor details come from another sample of the same person, matched by shared clones.

The CDR3 loop reads CASSPQGLLNTEAFF. In nucleotide form, the sequence is TGTGCCAGCAGTCCCCAGGGACTCCTGAACACTGAAGCTTTCTTT. This sequence uses TRBV27 and TRBJ1-1, and TRBD1 may be the D gene, going by 5 matching bases. The CDR3 contains 15 residues, cysteine and phenylalanine counted. The CDR3 DNA has 45 bases and is translated from base 1. CDR1 and CDR2 were assigned from the germline V gene (reference sequence) as MNHEY and SMNVEV. Between the V and J ends, shortened by 5 bases and 0 bases respectively, the junction contains 13 bases.